The 29 T cell receptor beta chains given below trace back to one sample, sequenced in a study of shared clonotypes between healthy human individuals. The method was immunoSEQ multiplex PCR; TCRdb's version includes in-frame clones alone and lacks a portion of them. The sample holds over a million clones, approximately 97% seen once. Sample: naive CD4+ T cells sorted from blood. Indicated subset: CD45RA+ positively selected. Receptors originate from a man aged 25-45 years in good health.

This rearrangement joins TRBV25-1 to TRBJ1-5; TRBD1 aligns across 7 bases. The CDR3 covers 14 residues. Germline CDR1 MGHDK, CDR2 SYGVNS. The trim removed 8 bases at V and 5 bases at J, leaving 9 bases unmatched. CDR3 amino acids: CASVKTGRYQPQHF. In DNA form, the CDR3 reads TGTGCCAGCGTCAAGACAGGGAGATATCAGCCCCAGCATTTT.

On this clone: Different DNA sequences within this sample yield the same CDR3. The J gene is TRBJ2-3, the V gene TRBV5-4, with 11 bases identical to TRBD2. The V gene's germline CDR1 is SGHNT and CDR2 YYREEE (reference sequence). V lost 3 bases to trimming and J lost 2 bases; unmatched junction nucleotides: 5. The CDR3 spans 16 residues. The DNA of the CDR3 is TGTGCCAGCAGCTCGGGGACTAGCGGCAACACAGATACGCAGTATTTT. This gives the protein CASSSGTSGNTDTQYF.

The rearrangement joins TRBV6-5 to TRBJ1-5; D is uncertain. Deletions cut 0 bases from V and 7 bases from J, with 10 bases between. The germline CDR1 and CDR2 sequences are MNHEY and SVGAGI. CDR3 length equals 14 residues. The CDR3 bases are TGTGCCAGCAGTTACTCCGGTGGTGGACAGCCCCAGCATTTT. Translation gives CASSYSGGGQPQHF.

The chain has TRBV28 and TRBJ2-7, with D perhaps matching TRBD1 (7 bases). The V end was cut by 7 bases, the J end by 3 bases, with 19 bases between. The CDR3 loop spans 15 amino acids. CDR1 and CDR2 from the germline V gene are MDHEN and SYDVKM. CDR3 sequence (DNA): TGTGCCAGCACCGGCGGAGGGGGCTCCCACTACGAGCAGTACTTC. It translates to CASTGGGGSHYEQYF.

This clone was recorded a few times. The chain employs TRBV7-2 and TRBJ1-1, with a tentative D call TRBD1 (5 bases). CDR3 size: 13 residues. Trimming left V 4 bases short and J 6 bases short, with 12 bases between. Germline CDR1 reads SGHTA; CDR2 reads FQGNSA. CDR3 residues: CASSSQGSSEAFF. CDR3 DNA sequence: TGTGCCAGCAGCTCCCAGGGTTCTTCTGAAGCTTTCTTT. Full variable domain (missing parts from reference TRBV7-2 and TRBJ1-1): GAGVSQSPSNKVTEKGKDVELRCDPISGHTALYWYRQSLGQGLEFLIYFQGNSAPDKSGLPSDRFSAERTGGSVSTLTIQRTQQEDSAVYLCASSSQGSSEAFFGQGTRLTVV.

This chain uses TRBV28 with TRBJ2-4; the D is unclear. CDR1 and CDR2 from the germline V gene are MDHEN and SYDVKM. V was trimmed by 5 bases and J by 6 bases, leaving 17 bases between them. There are 15 residues in the CDR3. The CDR3 coding sequence is TGTGCCAGCAGTACTCCGACCGGTCGAGGAAACATTCAGTACTTC. Translation gives CASSTPTGRGNIQYF.

This chain links TRBV28 with TRBJ2-7; D ambiguous. CDR3 size: 13 residues. From germline, CDR1 is MDHEN and CDR2 SYDVKM. The germline V and J ends were trimmed by 7 bases and 2 bases, with 12 bases remaining between them. CDR3 region: CASIRTAPYEQYF. CDR3 sequence (DNA): TGTGCCAGCATACGAACAGCACCCTACGAGCAGTACTTC.

CDR3 in DNA: TGTGCCAGCCACGGAGGGGGATCCTACAATGAGCAGTTCTTC. It yields the protein CASHGGGSYNEQFF. The chain links TRBV7-9 to TRBJ2-1; perhaps D is TRBD1 or TRBD2 (6 bases each). Germline CDR1 SEHNR, CDR2 FQNEAQ (reference sequence). This CDR3 spans 14 amino acids. V shed 8 bases and J shed 1 base, with 12 bases lying between them. The whole variable domain, remainder taken from reference TRBV7-9 and TRBJ2-1, is DTGVSQNPRHKITKRGQNVTFRCDPISEHNRLYWYRQTLGQGPEFLTYFQNEAQLEKSRLLSDRFSAERPKGSFSTLEIQRTEQGDSAMYLCASHGGGSYNEQFFGPGTRLTVL.

This rearrangement joins TRBV7-2 to TRBJ1-2, with D possibly TRBD1 on 6 matching bases. Germline CDR1 and CDR2: SGHTA and FQGNSA. V was pared by 1 base and J by 0 bases, with 6 bases between. The CDR3 has 14 amino acids. The CDR3 sequence is CASSLGTANYGYTF. In DNA form, the CDR3 reads TGTGCCAGCAGCTTAGGGACAGCTAACTATGGCTACACCTTC.

The chain is built from TRBV5-1 and TRBJ1-4; D gene ambiguous. Per the germline V gene, CDR1 is SGHRS and CDR2 is YFSETQ. The CDR3 sequence is 15 residues long. V shed 5 bases and J shed 0 bases, with 11 bases lying between them. This CDR3 is CASSKSLATNEKLFF. As DNA, the CDR3 is TGCGCCAGCAGTAAGTCACTAGCAACTAATGAAAAACTGTTTTTT. Variable domain in full (rest from reference TRBV5-1 and TRBJ1-4): KAGVTQTPRYLIKTRGQQVTLSCSPISGHRSVSWYQQTPGQGLQFLFEYFSETQRNKGNFPGRFSGRQFSNSRSEMNVSTLELGDSALYLCASSKSLATNEKLFFGSGTQLSVL.

This chain joins TRBV5-4 and TRBJ2-2, with TRBD1 matching 9 bases. The CDR3 contains 15 residues. Germline loops: CDR1 SGHNT, CDR2 YYREEE (reference sequence). Germline trimming cut 4 bases from V and 6 bases from J; bases unmatched to any gene: 7. CDR3 sequence reads: CASSRTGVVPGELFF. CDR3 DNA sequence: TGTGCCAGCAGCCGGACAGGGGTAGTACCCGGGGAGCTGTTTTTT.

This rearrangement joins TRBV4-3 to TRBJ1-5; no clear D. V was shortened by 1 base and J by 5 bases, with 6 bases between the two germline ends. Germline V lookup: CDR1 LGHNA, CDR2 YSLEER. The CDR3 spans 13 residues. The CDR3 sequence is CASSQAPYQPQHF. The CDR3 nucleotides are TGCGCCAGCAGCCAAGCACCTTATCAGCCCCAGCATTTT.

The chain carries TRBV18 and TRBJ2-7; no reliable D call. The CDR3 has 14 residues. Per the germline V gene, CDR1 is KGHSH and CDR2 is LQKENI. Deletions cut 0 bases from V and 3 bases from J, with 9 bases between. CDR3 sequence reads: CASSPPTVNYEQYF. The CDR3 DNA is TGTGCCAGCTCACCACCTACAGTAAACTACGAGCAGTACTTC.

Comment on this clone: The identical CDR3 is also encoded by other nucleotide sequences in the sample. The chain employs TRBV15 and TRBJ2-7; 8 bases agree with TRBD2. The CDR3 covers 18 residues. V shed 1 base and J 3 bases; nucleotides not matched to a gene: 14. Germline CDR1 and CDR2: LNHNV and YYDKDF (reference sequence). The CDR3 loop is CATSRGRGEREGRYEQYF. In DNA, the CDR3 is TGTGCCACCAGCAGAGGCCGGGGCGAACGGGAGGGCCGCTACGAGCAGTACTTC.

The chain uses TRBV15 and TRBJ2-1; D is perhaps TRBD2 (6 bases). V shed 5 bases and J shed 2 bases, with 16 bases lying between them. The CDR3 covers 16 residues. Germline CDR1 LNHNV, CDR2 YYDKDF (reference sequence). The CDR3 sequence: CATSLSGRGAYNEQFF. For the CDR3, the DNA is TGTGCCACCAGCCTTTCCGGGAGAGGGGCCTACAATGAGCAGTTCTTC.

In DNA form, the CDR3 reads TGTGCCAGCAGCTTGAACGGGGGATACAATGAGCAGTTCTTC. Its translation: CASSLNGGYNEQFF. The J gene is TRBJ2-1, the V gene TRBV5-4, with D perhaps matching TRBD2 (6 bases). V shed 1 base and J shed 4 bases, with 9 bases lying between them. Germline assignment: CDR1 SGHNT and CDR2 YYREEE (reference sequence). This CDR3 spans 14 amino acids.

The gene calls are TRBV6-4 and TRBJ2-7; D perhaps matches TRBD2 (6 bases). Germline-derived CDR1 and CDR2 are MRHNA and SNTAGT. CDR3 length: 15 residues. Trimming pared 4 bases from V and 0 bases from J, leaving 13 bases between. CDR3 amino acids: CASSVAGRSSYEQYF. CDR3 bases: TGTGCCAGCAGTGTGGCGGGACGGAGCTCCTACGAGCAGTACTTC.

This chain uses TRBV18 with TRBJ2-1; 7 bases map to TRBD2. J gave up 4 bases and V 6 bases, and 6 bases lay outside the gene matches. Germline assignment: CDR1 KGHSH and CDR2 LQKENI. This CDR3 spans 14 amino acids. This CDR3 reads CASSTGGRYNEQFF. CDR3 DNA: TGTGCCAGCTCGACGGGAGGCCGGTACAATGAGCAGTTCTTC.

This sequence joins TRBV5-1 and TRBJ2-2; D assignment may be TRBD1 or TRBD2 (5 bases each). The CDR3 runs 15 residues. V was clipped by 6 bases and J by 0 bases, with 12 bases between them. Germline V lookup: CDR1 SGHRS, CDR2 YFSETQ. The CDR3: CASTTGGTNTGELFF. DNA for the CDR3: TGCGCCAGCACTACAGGAGGAACGAACACCGGGGAGCTGTTTTTT.

The V gene is TRBV7-8, the J gene TRBJ1-4; weak D call: TRBD1 (6 bases). Per the germline V gene, CDR1 is SGHVS and CDR2 is FQNEAQ. Trimming took 5 bases from V and 8 from J, leaving 18 bases between them. The CDR3 loop spans 15 amino acids. The CDR3 spells CASSPRGGTSEKLFF. In nucleotides, the CDR3 is TGTGCCAGCAGCCCGAGAGGGGGGACGTCAGAAAAACTGTTTTTT.

The V and J genes are TRBV15 and TRBJ2-5; D not certain. Looked up from germline, CDR1 is LNHNV and CDR2 is YYDKDF (reference sequence). V lost 1 base, J lost 2 bases, and 11 bases lay in between. CDR3 length: 15 amino acids. DNA for the CDR3: TGTGCCACCAGCAGAGGGCGGCCACCTCAAGAGACCCAGTACTTC. Protein: CATSRGRPPQETQYF.

The chain combines TRBV7-9 with TRBJ1-2, with D unresolved. V was cut by 8 bases and J by 7 bases, with 8 bases left in between. The germline V gene has CDR1 SEHNR and CDR2 FQNEAQ (reference sequence). There are 10 residues in the CDR3. CDR3 in amino acids: CASSDPGYTF. CDR3 nucleotides: TGTGCCAGCTCGGACCCTGGCTACACCTTC.

This chain uses TRBV6-6 with TRBJ2-6; D not resolved. The CDR3 runs to 14 residues. CDR1 and CDR2 (germline): MNHNY, SVGAGI (reference sequence). Trimming took 5 bases from V and 4 from J, leaving 9 bases between them. CDR3 loop: CASSRQQGANVLTF. The CDR3 nucleotides read TGTGCCAGCAGTCGCCAACAGGGGGCCAACGTCCTGACTTTC.

The DNA for the CDR3 is TGTGCCAGCAGCTTGGCCGGAAGGGCAACTAATGAAAAACTGTTTTTT. Protein: CASSLAGRATNEKLFF. The genes are TRBV5-5 and TRBJ1-4; no reliable D call. CDR1 and CDR2 (germline): SGHKS, YYEKEE (reference sequence). This CDR3 comprises 16 residues. Trimming cost V 0 bases and J 0 bases, with 9 bases left between them.

The table lists this clone with a few counts. The rearrangement joins TRBV6-1 to TRBJ1-5, with TRBD1 matching 7 bases. J was trimmed by 1 base and V by 4 bases; bases with no gene match: 4. This CDR3 has 15 amino acids. Per the germline V gene, CDR1 is MNHNS and CDR2 is SASEGT. This CDR3 reads CASSVRGGSNQPQHF. In DNA form, the CDR3 reads TGTGCCAGCAGTGTCAGGGGGGGCAGCAATCAGCCCCAGCATTTT.

The chain links TRBV7-9 to TRBJ1-1, with a possible D match to TRBD1 (6 bases). V lost 4 bases and J 5 bases, leaving 17 bases between the germline ends. CDR1 is SEHNR and CDR2 is FQNEAQ in the germline V gene (reference sequence). The CDR3 length is 15 residues. Here the CDR3 DNA reads TGTGCCAGCAGCTGGGGGGCGGCAGGGCAGACTGAAGCTTTCTTT. Translation gives CASSWGAAGQTEAFF.

The rearrangement joins TRBV28 to TRBJ2-7; 12 bases align to TRBD1. The CDR3 totals 14 residues. V was clipped by 3 bases and J by 7 bases; unmatched bases: 4. CDR1 and CDR2 from the germline V gene are MDHEN and SYDVKM. CDR3: CASSFGTGGREQYF. As DNA, the CDR3 is TGTGCCAGCAGTTTTGGGACAGGGGGCAGGGAGCAGTACTTC.

The chain couples TRBV9 to TRBJ2-1; 9 bases match TRBD2. This CDR3 spans 15 amino acids. Germline V lookup: CDR1 SGDLS, CDR2 YYNGEE. J gave up 4 bases and V 3 bases, and 5 bases lay outside the gene matches. The CDR3 DNA reads TGTGCCAGCAGCGCGCGGGAGGGCCAGTACAATGAGCAGTTCTTC. Residues: CASSAREGQYNEQFF.

This chain links TRBV2 with TRBJ2-3; D is ambiguous. The CDR3 totals 15 residues. V was trimmed by 1 base and J by 2 bases, leaving 10 bases between them. Germline CDR1 SNHLY, CDR2 FYNNEI. CDR3 sequence (DNA): TGTGCCAGCAGTGAAGTACCAGGATACACAGATACGCAGTATTTT. It specifies CASSEVPGYTDTQYF. Complete variable domain (other parts from reference TRBV2 and TRBJ2-3): EPEVTQTPSHQVTQMGQEVILRCVPISNHLYFYWYRQILGQKVEFLVSFYNNEISEKSEIFDDQFSVERPDGSNFTLKIRSTKLEDSAMYFCASSEVPGYTDTQYFGPGTRLTVL.